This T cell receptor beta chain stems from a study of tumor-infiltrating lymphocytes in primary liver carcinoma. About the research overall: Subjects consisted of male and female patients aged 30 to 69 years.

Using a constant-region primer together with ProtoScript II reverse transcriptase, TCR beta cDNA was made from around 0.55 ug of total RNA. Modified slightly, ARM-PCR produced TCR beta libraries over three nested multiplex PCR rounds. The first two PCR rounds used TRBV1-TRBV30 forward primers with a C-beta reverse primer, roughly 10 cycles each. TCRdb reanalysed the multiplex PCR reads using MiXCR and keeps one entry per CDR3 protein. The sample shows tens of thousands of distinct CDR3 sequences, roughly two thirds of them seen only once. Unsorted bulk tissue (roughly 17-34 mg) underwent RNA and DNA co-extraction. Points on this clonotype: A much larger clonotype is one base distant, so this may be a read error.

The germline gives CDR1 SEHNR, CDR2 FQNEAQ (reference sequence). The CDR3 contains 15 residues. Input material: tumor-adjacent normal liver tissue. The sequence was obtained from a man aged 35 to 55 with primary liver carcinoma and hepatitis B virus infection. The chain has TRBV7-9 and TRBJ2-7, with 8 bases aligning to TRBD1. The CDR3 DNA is TGTACCAGCAGCTTAAGTCAGGGGGCATCCTACGAGCAGTACTTC. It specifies CTSSLSQGASYEQYF.